The T cell receptor beta chain under discussion was sequenced for a study of OX40 agonist ivuxolimab in advanced cancers. General study points: Low normalized T-cell clonal expansion was additionally recorded for some nonresponders.

Per germline, CDR1 SQVTM and CDR2 ANQGSEA. The CDR3 is 12 amino acids. V gave up 3 bases and J gave up 4 bases, with 9 bases separating them. In regard to this clone: Its antigen is currently unknown.

Here immunoSEQ multiplex PCR was the method, and the copy in TCRdb shows in-frame clones only, minus some. The repertoire consists of around 40,000 clones, with around 80% occurring once and the leading ten covering approximately 5.1%. The sample here was CD4+ or CD8+ T cells sorted from blood, taken in a trial of the OX40 agonist ivuxolimab. V and J are TRBV29-1 and TRBJ1-2, with TRBD1 as a possible D gene (5 bases). The clonotype was recovered from an adult with an advanced solid tumor such as melanoma, head and neck, liver or kidney cancer. Here the CDR3 reads CSVEWGPYGYTF. The CDR3 bases are TGCAGCGTTGAGTGGGGCCCCTATGGCTACACCTTC.